The 31 T cell receptor beta chains listed next were all sequenced from one sample in a study of shared clonotypes between healthy human individuals. Generated by immunoSEQ multiplex PCR, the TCRdb table keeps only in-frame clones and is missing some. Of about 2 million clones listed, about 95% were seen once; the top ten hold around 1.2%. CD45RO-negative, CCR7-positively selected cells formed the naive CD8 fraction, excluding terminally differentiated effector memory CD45RA+ cells. What was sequenced was naive CD8+ T cells sorted from blood. The receptors originated from a young man in good health.

The V call is TRBV6-6, the J call TRBJ1-5, with a weak D call TRBD1 (6 bases). V lost 10 bases and J 4 bases, leaving 14 bases between the germline ends. Germline V gene sequence: CDR1 MNHNY, CDR2 SVGAGI (reference sequence). The CDR3 is 13 residues long. CDR3 loop: CAISGVGNQPQHF. The CDR3 DNA follows: TGTGCCATATCAGGGGTGGGAAATCAGCCCCAGCATTTT.

This clone was picked up one time. CDR3 DNA: TGTGCCAGCAGTGTTGGGGGCGAGGCCGATACGCAGTATTTT. Translation: CASSVGGEADTQYF. The V call is TRBV6-1, the J call TRBJ2-3; possibly TRBD1 for D (6 bases). This CDR3 has 14 residues. Between the trimmed V and J ends, which lost 4 bases and 6 bases, there was a span of 14 bases. Germline loops: CDR1 MNHNS, CDR2 SASEGT.

The chain employs TRBV6-1 and TRBJ1-2, with 8 nucleotides matching TRBD1. The CDR3 covers 15 residues. The germline V gene has CDR1 MNHNS and CDR2 SASEGT. J was trimmed by 2 bases and V by 6 bases; bases with no gene match: 8. CDR3 in DNA: TGTGCCAGCAGCGAACTCGGGGACAGGAACTATGGCTACACCTTC. Amino acids: CASSELGDRNYGYTF.

In regard to this clone: Other DNA sequences within the sample encode an identical CDR3. The V call is TRBV19, the J call TRBJ2-1; D remains ambiguous. The CDR3 sequence is 11 residues long. In germline, CDR1 is LNHDA, CDR2 SQIVND (reference sequence). V lost 4 bases to trimming and J lost 7 bases, with 5 bases between them. The CDR3 DNA sequence: TGTGCCAGTAGTACGGGTAATGAGCAGTTCTTC. Translation: CASSTGNEQFF.

V usage is TRBV10-1 and J usage is TRBJ2-5; 12 positions match TRBD1. The CDR3 has 16 residues. Trimming removed 5 bases from V and 5 bases from J; junction bases left unmatched: 9. CDR1 is WNHNN, CDR2 SYGVQD, per germline (reference sequence). CDR3 sequence reads: CASSPGTGGLGETQYF. The CDR3 nucleotides are TGCGCCAGCAGTCCCGGGACAGGGGGCCTCGGGGAGACCCAGTACTTC.

The chain recombines TRBV27 with TRBJ2-1; D possibly corresponds to TRBD1 (6 bases). The CDR3 is 12 amino acids. The germline V and J ends were trimmed by 2 bases and 12 bases, with 11 bases remaining between them. Germline CDR1 and CDR2: MNHEY and SMNVEV (reference sequence). CDR3 residues: CASSLAGTTQFF. The CDR3 DNA follows: TGTGCCAGCAGTTTAGCCGGGACAACGCAGTTCTTC.

The rearrangement uses TRBV7-9 and TRBJ2-1; 8 nucleotides align to TRBD1. V was pared by 2 bases and J by 1 base, with 4 bases of the junction left unmatched. CDR1 and CDR2 (germline): SEHNR, FQNEAQ (reference sequence). The length of the CDR3 is 16 residues. The CDR3 loop reads CASSLYTGGSYNEQFF. In nucleotides, the CDR3 is TGTGCCAGCAGCTTATATACAGGGGGATCCTACAATGAGCAGTTCTTC.

This clone was seen once. The chain employs TRBV5-6 and TRBJ1-2, with 9 bases lining up with TRBD1. Looked up from germline, CDR1 is SGHDT and CDR2 is YYEEEE. V lost 4 bases and J lost 5; bases outside the gene matches: 12. CDR3 length equals 16 residues. DNA for the CDR3: TGTGCCAGCAGCACTCTGACAGGGGGGAGTATTTATGGCTACACCTTC. Residues: CASSTLTGGSIYGYTF. Supplemented by reference TRBV5-6 and TRBJ1-2, the full variable domain reads DAGVTQSPTHLIKTRGQQVTLRCSPKSGHDTVSWYQQALGQGPQFIFQYYEEEERQRGNFPDRFSGHQFPNYSSELNVNALLLGDSALYLCASSTLTGGSIYGYTFGSGTRLTVV.

With respect to this clone: This same CDR3 is encoded by further DNA sequences in the sample. The CDR3 loop is CASSSTGGGQPQHF. CDR3 nucleotide sequence: TGTGCCAGCAGTTCCACAGGGGGCGGACAGCCCCAGCATTTT. The V call is TRBV27, the J call TRBJ1-5, with TRBD1 matching over 9 bases. Germline lookup yields CDR1 MNHEY and CDR2 SMNVEV (reference sequence). The CDR3 contains 14 residues. V shed 4 bases and J 7 bases; nucleotides not matched to a gene: 5.

About this clone itself: An end of the junction differs from the germline gene, which may be a read error. V usage is TRBV28 and J usage is TRBJ2-7; 10 bases align to TRBD2. Germline CDR1 MDHEN, CDR2 SYDVKM. The CDR3 extends over 12 amino acids. The CDR3 bases are TGTGCCAGCAGTCACGGGACTAGCGATCCGGTCTTC. Translation: CASSHGTSDPVF. Using reference TRBV28 and TRBJ2-7 for the parts outside the CDR3, the full variable domain is DVKVTQSSRYLVKRTGEKVFLECVQDMDHENMFWYRQDPGLGLRLIYFSYDVKMKEKGDIPEGYSVSREKKERFSLILESASTNQTSMYLCASSHGTSDPVFGPGTRLTVT.

With regard to this clone: Other DNA sequences from this sample encode an identical CDR3 as well. This rearrangement joins TRBV11-2 to TRBJ2-7; D possibly corresponds to TRBD2 (5 bases). The V gene's germline CDR1 is SGHAT and CDR2 FQNNGV. The germline V and J ends were trimmed by 3 bases and 2 bases, with 11 bases remaining between them. The CDR3 is made up of 14 amino acids. Here the CDR3 reads CASSLAGLTYEQYF. The CDR3 nucleotides read TGTGCCAGCAGCTTGGCGGGTCTAACCTACGAGCAGTACTTC.

V gene TRBV11-2 combines with J gene TRBJ2-2; 9 nucleotides match TRBD1. CDR1 is SGHAT, CDR2 FQNNGV, per germline. V dropped 7 bases and J dropped 7; count of bases not matched to a gene: 16. The CDR3 spans 17 residues. The CDR3 reads CASIAPRDRGIGGELFF. The CDR3 DNA reads as TGTGCCAGCATCGCCCCCCGAGACAGGGGGATCGGCGGGGAGCTGTTTTTT.

This chain joins TRBV28 and TRBJ1-2; 7 bases line up with TRBD1. J was trimmed by 3 bases and V by 4 bases; bases with no gene match: 11. Germline values: CDR1 MDHEN, CDR2 SYDVKM. This CDR3 is built from 16 residues. CDR3: CASSSIRDSLDYGYTF. In nucleotides, the CDR3 is TGTGCCAGCAGTTCGATCCGGGACAGCCTAGACTATGGCTACACCTTC.

The CDR3 DNA follows: TGTGCCAGCAGCCGGGACAGGGGAGACGAGCAGTACTTC. It codes for CASSRDRGDEQYF. The chain has TRBV7-6 and TRBJ2-7, with 10 bases matching TRBD1. The CDR3 covers 13 residues. Germline V gives CDR1 SGHVS, CDR2 FNYEAQ. The V segment lost 5 bases and the J segment 5 bases; nucleotides outside the gene matches: 3.

The chain joins TRBV27 to TRBJ2-2; TRBD2 matches 9 bases. The CDR3 is 14 amino acids. Looked up from germline, CDR1 is MNHEY and CDR2 is SMNVEV (reference sequence). After removal of 5 bases from V and 4 bases from J, the junction contained 2 bases not matched to a gene. Here the CDR3 DNA reads TGTGCCAGCAGTGCAGCGGGAGGCACCGGGGAGCTGTTTTTT. Residues: CASSAAGGTGELFF.

This chain joins TRBV9 and TRBJ2-7; TRBD1 or TRBD2 may be the D gene (6 bases each). The CDR3 loop spans 14 amino acids. Deletions cut 4 bases from V and 3 bases from J, with 14 bases between. Germline V gives CDR1 SGDLS, CDR2 YYNGEE. CDR3 DNA: TGTGCCAGCAGCCAAGAGGGGGGCGACTACGAGCAGTACTTC. It yields the protein CASSQEGGDYEQYF.

The chain employs TRBV2 and TRBJ1-5; 7 bases are shared with TRBD1. Germline assignment: CDR1 SNHLY and CDR2 FYNNEI. With V trimmed by 3 bases and J by 5 bases, 1 base remained unmatched. The CDR3 length is 13 residues. CDR3 residues: CASSETGYQPQHF. CDR3 sequence (DNA): TGTGCCAGCAGTGAGACAGGGTATCAGCCCCAGCATTTT. The entire variable domain, with the rest obtained from reference TRBV2 and TRBJ1-5, is as follows: EPEVTQTPSHQVTQMGQEVILRCVPISNHLYFYWYRQILGQKVEFLVSFYNNEISEKSEIFDDQFSVERPDGSNFTLKIRSTKLEDSAMYFCASSETGYQPQHFGDGTRLSIL.

This clone has only one observation. The genes are TRBV2 and TRBJ2-3; D is ambiguous. Germline CDR1 reads SNHLY; CDR2 reads FYNNEI. V was clipped by 4 bases and J by 1 base, with 9 bases between them. The CDR3 length is 14 residues. CDR3 residues: CASSADRGTDTQYF. Written as DNA, the CDR3 is TGTGCCAGCAGTGCGGACCGAGGCACAGATACGCAGTATTTT. The full variable domain, with the rest looked up from reference TRBV2 and TRBJ2-3, is EPEVTQTPSHQVTQMGQEVILRCVPISNHLYFYWYRQILGQKVEFLVSFYNNEISEKSEIFDDQFSVERPDGSNFTLKIRSTKLEDSAMYFCASSADRGTDTQYFGPGTRLTVL.

This sequence joins TRBV28 and TRBJ2-6; D might be TRBD2 (5 bases). Germline V gene data show CDR1 as MDHEN and CDR2 as SYDVKM. V lost 5 bases to trimming and J lost 0 bases, with 5 bases between them. There are 14 residues in the CDR3. CDR3 in amino acids: CASSEGSGANVLTF. The DNA of the CDR3 is TGTGCCAGCAGTGAGGGCTCTGGGGCCAACGTCCTGACTTTC.

The chain uses TRBV4-1 and TRBJ2-2; tentatively, D is TRBD1 (6 bases). Trimming removed 5 bases from V and 5 bases from J, with 12 bases in between. The CDR3 consists of 14 residues. Germline V lookup: CDR1 MGHRA, CDR2 YSYEKL. This CDR3 reads CASSYTGNTGELFF. DNA for the CDR3: TGCGCCAGCAGCTATACAGGGAATACCGGGGAGCTGTTTTTT.

The chain is built from TRBV28 and TRBJ2-7; 12 positions agree with TRBD2. J gave up 7 bases and V 3 bases, and 4 bases lay outside the gene matches. The germline gives CDR1 MDHEN, CDR2 SYDVKM. The CDR3 spans 14 residues. The CDR3 protein is CASSFLAGGSEQYF. CDR3 sequence (DNA): TGTGCCAGCAGTTTTCTAGCGGGGGGGTCTGAGCAGTACTTC.

The chain uses TRBV27 and TRBJ1-5; 7 positions agree with TRBD1. The CDR3 spans 16 residues. In germline, CDR1 is MNHEY, CDR2 SMNVEV (reference sequence). V was clipped by 5 bases and J by 7 bases; unmatched bases: 14. CDR3 bases: TGTGCCAGCAGTCCCCACCCGGCCTCGGACAGGCAGCCCCAGCATTTT. Residues: CASSPHPASDRQPQHF.

The table lists this clone with a count of one. The V and J genes are TRBV21-1 and TRBJ2-1; the table calls TRBD1, which could not be checked here. TRBV21-1 is annotated as a pseudogene. The CDR3 is 15 amino acids. This CDR3 reads CASHQHTDIANEQFF. CDR3 sequence (DNA): TGTGCCAGCCACCAACACACCGATATCGCCAATGAGCAGTTCTTC.

The chain employs TRBV29-1 and TRBJ2-7; 10 bases align to TRBD2. The CDR3 covers 14 residues. Trimming removed 6 bases from V and 4 bases from J; junction bases left unmatched: 9. Per the germline V gene, CDR1 is SQVTM and CDR2 is ANQGSEA. CDR3 in amino acids: CSVVGLAGEYEQYF. CDR3 coding DNA: TGCAGCGTGGTGGGGCTAGCGGGAGAGTACGAGCAGTACTTC.

This clone was picked up one time. Other DNA sequences in the sample encode the same CDR3. V and J are TRBV27 and TRBJ1-5; possibly TRBD1 for D (5 bases). The CDR3 runs to 14 residues. The germline V and J ends were trimmed by 3 bases and 4 bases, with 10 bases remaining between them. Germline V gene sequence: CDR1 MNHEY, CDR2 SMNVEV (reference sequence). The CDR3 DNA reads TGTGCCAGCAGTTTGCGGGGCTCAAATCAGCCCCAGCATTTT. Translated: CASSLRGSNQPQHF.

The chain has TRBV28 and TRBJ2-7; the match to TRBD1 covers 9 bases. Germline V gene sequence: CDR1 MDHEN, CDR2 SYDVKM. The ends lost 6 bases at V and 6 bases at J; junction bases unmatched: 6. The CDR3 totals 13 residues. The CDR3 here is CASSPQGAGEQYF. Written as DNA, the CDR3 is TGTGCCAGCAGCCCACAGGGGGCTGGCGAGCAGTACTTC.

The chain joins TRBV18 to TRBJ2-3; the D gene could be TRBD1 or TRBD2 (5 bases each). Deletions cut 2 bases from V and 2 bases from J, with 14 bases between. The CDR3 runs 16 residues. The germline V gene encodes CDR1 KGHSH and CDR2 LQKENI. The CDR3 nucleotides read TGTGCCAGCTCACCAGCCGGAGAGGGGCACACAGATACGCAGTATTTT. This encodes CASSPAGEGHTDTQYF.

The table lists this clone with a few counts. V is TRBV27 and J is TRBJ2-7; TRBD1 is a possible D gene (6 bases). CDR1 and CDR2 (germline): MNHEY, SMNVEV (reference sequence). CDR3 length: 13 amino acids. Trimming removed 4 bases from V and 3 bases from J, with 10 bases in between. The CDR3 spells CASSWGPLYEQYF. The CDR3 DNA reads TGTGCCAGCAGTTGGGGGCCCCTCTACGAGCAGTACTTC.

The chain recombines TRBV28 with TRBJ2-1; 11 positions match TRBD2. The length of the CDR3 is 15 residues. Germline values: CDR1 MDHEN, CDR2 SYDVKM. Trimming at V came to 2 bases and at J to 8 bases, leaving 5 bases not matched to a gene. CDR3: CASSLGSGGADEQFF. The CDR3 bases are TGTGCCAGCAGTTTAGGTAGCGGGGGGGCGGATGAGCAGTTCTTC.

The chain uses TRBV7-6 and TRBJ2-5, with 7 bases that match TRBD1. The CDR3 runs 16 residues. Losses at the gene ends were 2 bases for V and 1 base for J; bases not matched to a gene: 7. Germline CDR1 is SGHVS and CDR2 is FNYEAQ. CDR3 residues: CASSLWDSEIQETQYF. The CDR3 nucleotides are TGTGCCAGCAGCTTATGGGACAGCGAAATCCAAGAGACCCAGTACTTC.

The table lists this clone with a count of one. The CDR3 sequence is CASSLKGLASHEQYF. Written as DNA, the CDR3 is TGCGCCAGCAGCCTCAAAGGACTAGCGAGCCACGAGCAGTACTTC. The rearrangement joins TRBV4-1 to TRBJ2-7, with 9 bases that match TRBD2. This CDR3 region has 15 residues. V lost 4 bases and J lost 5; bases outside the gene matches: 9. CDR1 is MGHRA, CDR2 YSYEKL, per germline.